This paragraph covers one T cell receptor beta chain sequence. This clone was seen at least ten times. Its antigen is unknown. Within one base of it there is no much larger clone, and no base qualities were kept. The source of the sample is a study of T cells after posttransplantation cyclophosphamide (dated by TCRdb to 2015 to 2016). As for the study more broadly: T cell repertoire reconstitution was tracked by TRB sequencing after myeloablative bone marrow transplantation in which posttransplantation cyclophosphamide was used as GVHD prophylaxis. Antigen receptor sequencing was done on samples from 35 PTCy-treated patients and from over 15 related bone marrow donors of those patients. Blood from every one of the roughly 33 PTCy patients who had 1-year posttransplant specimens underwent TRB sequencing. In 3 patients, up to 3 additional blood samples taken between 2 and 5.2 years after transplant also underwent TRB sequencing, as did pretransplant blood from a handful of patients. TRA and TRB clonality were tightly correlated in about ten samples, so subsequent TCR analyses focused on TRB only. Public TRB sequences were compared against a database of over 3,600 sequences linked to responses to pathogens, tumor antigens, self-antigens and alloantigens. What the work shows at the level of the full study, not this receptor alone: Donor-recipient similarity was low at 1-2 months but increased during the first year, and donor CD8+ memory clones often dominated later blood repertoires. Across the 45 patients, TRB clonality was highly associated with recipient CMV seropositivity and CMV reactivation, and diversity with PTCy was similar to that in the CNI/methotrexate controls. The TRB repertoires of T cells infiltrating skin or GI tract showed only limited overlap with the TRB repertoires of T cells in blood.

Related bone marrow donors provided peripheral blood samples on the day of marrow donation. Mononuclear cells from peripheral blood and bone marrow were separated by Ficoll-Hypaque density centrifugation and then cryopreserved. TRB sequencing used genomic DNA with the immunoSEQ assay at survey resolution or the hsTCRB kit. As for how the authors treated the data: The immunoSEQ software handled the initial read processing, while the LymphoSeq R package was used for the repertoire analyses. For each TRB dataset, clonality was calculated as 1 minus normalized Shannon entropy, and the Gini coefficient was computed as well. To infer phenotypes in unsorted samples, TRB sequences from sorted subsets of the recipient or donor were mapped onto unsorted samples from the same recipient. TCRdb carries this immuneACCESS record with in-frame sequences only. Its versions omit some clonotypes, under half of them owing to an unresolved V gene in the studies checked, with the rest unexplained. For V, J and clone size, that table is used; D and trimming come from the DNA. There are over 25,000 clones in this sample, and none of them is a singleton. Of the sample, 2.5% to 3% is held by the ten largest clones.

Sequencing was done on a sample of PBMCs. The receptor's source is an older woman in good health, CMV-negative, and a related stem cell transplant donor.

In nucleotide form, the sequence is TGTGCCAGCAGCAAGAGCGGGGGGGGAGAAAAACTGTTTTTT. It translates to CASSKSGGGEKLFF. Recombination connected TRBV5-4 to TRBJ1-4; D gene: possibly TRBD1, on 5 matching bases. CDR1 and CDR2 are drawn from the germline V gene (reference sequence): SGHNT, YYREEE. The V and J ends are trimmed by 4 bases and 8 bases, leaving 15 bases between them. The CDR3 holds 14 amino acids from the cysteine to the phenylalanine. Only the CDR3 region is kept as DNA, spanning 42 bases read in frame from base 1.